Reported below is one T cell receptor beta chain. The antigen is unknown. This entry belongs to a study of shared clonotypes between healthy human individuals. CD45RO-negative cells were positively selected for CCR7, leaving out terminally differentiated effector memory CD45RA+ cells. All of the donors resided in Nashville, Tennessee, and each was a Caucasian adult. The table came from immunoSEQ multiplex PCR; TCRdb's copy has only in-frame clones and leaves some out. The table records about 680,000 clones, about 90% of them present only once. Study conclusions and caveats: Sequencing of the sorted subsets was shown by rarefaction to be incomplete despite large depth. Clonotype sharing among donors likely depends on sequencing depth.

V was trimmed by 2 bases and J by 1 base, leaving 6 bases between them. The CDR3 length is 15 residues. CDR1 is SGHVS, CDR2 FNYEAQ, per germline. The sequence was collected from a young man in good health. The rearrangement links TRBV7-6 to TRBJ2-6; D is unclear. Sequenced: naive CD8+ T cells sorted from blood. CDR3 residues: CASSLPGSGANVLTF. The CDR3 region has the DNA TGTGCCAGCAGCTTACCCGGGTCTGGGGCCAACGTCCTGACTTTC.